This T cell receptor beta chain was observed in a study of blood T cells in healthy people across ages. Total RNA was isolated from each sample in quantities of at least 6 micrograms. The V end lost 7 bases, the J end lost 2 bases, and 15 bases lay between the germline ends. Germline CDR1 SGHRS, CDR2 YFSETQ. The CDR3 is made up of 14 amino acids. This clonotype occurred once. Combining a sample-barcoded 5' primer with a J-beta primer mix, a second PCR ran for roughly 6 to 12 cycles. TCRdb itself ran the 5' RACE reads through MiXCR, one entry per CDR3 protein. The sample holds about a million distinct CDR3 sequences, just over 50% seen once.

The specimen sequenced was blood. The J gene is TRBJ2-5, the V gene TRBV5-1, with D tentatively TRBD1 (5 bases). This TCR came from a woman aged 60 to 75 in good health. CDR3 amino acids: CASCRVGDQETQYF. For the CDR3, the DNA is TGCGCCAGCTGTAGGGTAGGGGATCAAGAGACCCAGTACTTC. Full variable domain (remainder filled in from reference TRBV5-1 and TRBJ2-5): KAGVTQTPRYLIKTRGQQVTLSCSPISGHRSVSWYQQTPGQGLQFLFEYFSETQRNKGNFPGRFSGRQFSNSRSEMNVSTLELGDSALYLCASCRVGDQETQYFGPGTRLLVL.